A selection of T cell receptor beta chains follows, all from one sample in a study of shared clonotypes between healthy human individuals. Here immunoSEQ multiplex PCR was the method, and the copy in TCRdb shows in-frame clones only, minus some. The sample has about 2.1 million clones, just under 95% seen once. Sequencing was done on a sample of naive CD8+ T cells from PBMCs. The source of these receptors is a man younger than 35 in good health. Some clones in this sample may be carry-over from other donors' samples. CDR3s include the opening cysteine and the closing phenylalanine or tryptophan. D genes are given only for firm matches. A row's size may be missing; if present it is once, few, many or a size class.

J gene: TRBJ2-1
V gene: TRBV6-1
clone size: NA
D gene: TRBD1
CDR3 protein: CASSEGSWYGTVYNEQFF
CDR3 DNA: TGTGCCAGCAGTGAAGGTAGCTGGTACGGGACAGTCTACAATGAGCAGTTCTTC

J gene: TRBJ2-3
V gene: TRBV15
clone size: NA
D gene: NA
CDR3 protein: CATSRGSSASTDTQYF
CDR3 DNA: TGTGCCACCAGCAGAGGGTCTAGCGCAAGCACAGATACGCAGTATTTT

J gene: TRBJ1-2
V gene: TRBV6-4
clone size: NA
D gene: NA
CDR3 protein: CASSDSTKYPYGYTF
CDR3 DNA: TGTGCCAGCAGTGACTCCACCAAATACCCCTATGGCTACACCTTC

J gene: TRBJ1-1
V gene: TRBV19
clone size: NA
D gene: TRBD1
CDR3 protein: CATRQGSYMNTEAFF
CDR3 DNA: TGTGCCACCCGACAGGGGTCCTACATGAACACTGAAGCTTTCTTT

J gene: TRBJ1-5
V gene: TRBV15
clone size: NA
D gene: TRBD1
CDR3 protein: CATSPGQVNQPQHF
CDR3 DNA: TGTGCCACCAGCCCGGGACAGGTCAATCAGCCCCAGCATTTT

J gene: TRBJ1-2
V gene: TRBV2
clone size: NA
D gene: TRBD1
CDR3 protein: CASILDRVNEGYTF
CDR3 DNA: TGTGCCAGCATTCTAGACAGGGTAAATGAAGGCTACACCTTC

J gene: TRBJ2-7
V gene: TRBV6-1
clone size: NA
D gene: NA
CDR3 protein: CASSEVTGLAGYEQYF
CDR3 DNA: TGTGCCAGCAGTGAAGTTACGGGGTTGGCGGGCTACGAGCAGTACTTC

J gene: TRBJ2-1
V gene: TRBV4-2
clone size: NA
D gene: TRBD2
CDR3 protein: CASSHKISGRAFWNEQFF
CDR3 DNA: TGTGCCAGCAGCCACAAAATTAGCGGGAGGGCCTTCTGGAATGAGCAGTTCTTC

J gene: TRBJ2-5
V gene: TRBV4-3
clone size: NA
D gene: NA
CDR3 protein: CASSQDGQRGETQYF
CDR3 DNA: TGCGCCAGCAGCCAAGATGGGCAACGGGGGGAGACCCAGTACTTC

J gene: TRBJ2-3
V gene: TRBV10-1
clone size: NA
D gene: TRBD1
CDR3 protein: CASKTHTDREADTQYF
CDR3 DNA: TGCGCCAGCAAAACACACACGGACAGGGAAGCAGATACGCAGTATTTT

J gene: TRBJ2-1
V gene: TRBV28
clone size: few
D gene: NA
CDR3 protein: CASSFPDGLLYNEQFF
CDR3 DNA: TGTGCCAGCAGTTTCCCTGACGGACTATTATACAATGAGCAGTTCTTC

J gene: TRBJ1-1
V gene: TRBV6-1
clone size: NA
D gene: TRBD1
CDR3 protein: CASSALQGANTEAFF
CDR3 DNA: TGTGCCAGCAGTGCCCTACAGGGGGCGAACACTGAAGCTTTCTTT

J gene: TRBJ1-4
V gene: TRBV7-8
clone size: NA
D gene: TRBD1
CDR3 protein: CASSYRWTGQPVEKLFF
CDR3 DNA: TGTGCCAGCAGCTACCGATGGACAGGTCAACCCGTAGAAAAACTGTTTTTT

J gene: TRBJ2-1
V gene: TRBV7-6
clone size: NA
D gene: TRBD2
CDR3 protein: CASSATSGTWNEQFF
CDR3 DNA: TGTGCCAGCAGCGCCACTAGCGGGACTTGGAATGAGCAGTTCTTC

J gene: TRBJ2-1
V gene: TRBV4-3
clone size: NA
D gene: TRBD2
CDR3 protein: CASSQDREGLDEQFF
CDR3 DNA: TGCGCCAGCAGCCAAGATCGGGAGGGCCTAGATGAGCAGTTCTTC

J gene: TRBJ1-5
V gene: TRBV27
clone size: few
D gene: NA
CDR3 protein: CASSFSNQPQHF
CDR3 DNA: TGTGCCAGCAGTTTTAGCAATCAGCCCCAGCATTTT

J gene: TRBJ2-7
V gene: TRBV12-5
clone size: NA
D gene: NA
CDR3 protein: CASGLDSPYEQYF
CDR3 DNA: TGTGCTAGTGGTTTGGACAGTCCCTACGAGCAGTACTTC

J gene: TRBJ2-7
V gene: TRBV6-1
clone size: NA
D gene: NA
CDR3 protein: CASSEVGGAYEQYF
CDR3 DNA: TGTGCCAGCAGTGAAGTGGGCGGTGCCTACGAGCAGTACTTC

J gene: TRBJ2-5
V gene: TRBV7-9
clone size: NA
D gene: NA
CDR3 protein: CASSGAVETQYF
CDR3 DNA: TGTGCCAGCAGCGGGGCCGTGGAGACCCAGTACTTC

J gene: TRBJ1-1
V gene: TRBV5-1
clone size: NA
D gene: NA
CDR3 protein: CASSLSTNTEAFF
CDR3 DNA: TGCGCCAGCAGCTTATCTACGAACACTGAAGCTTTCTTT

J gene: TRBJ2-3
V gene: TRBV2
clone size: NA
D gene: NA
CDR3 protein: CASGQADLDLTSTDTQYF
CDR3 DNA: TGTGCCAGCGGCCAGGCTGACCTTGATCTAACTAGCACAGATACGCAGTATTTT

J gene: TRBJ2-3
V gene: TRBV7-8
clone size: NA
D gene: TRBD1
CDR3 protein: CASSFKFDRGRDTQYF
CDR3 DNA: TGTGCCAGCAGCTTTAAATTTGACAGGGGGCGAGATACGCAGTATTTT

J gene: TRBJ2-1
V gene: TRBV9
clone size: NA
D gene: NA
CDR3 protein: CASSALLAGEQFF
CDR3 DNA: TGTGCCAGCAGCGCCCTTCTAGCCGGGGAGCAGTTCTTC

J gene: TRBJ2-7
V gene: TRBV28
clone size: NA
D gene: NA
CDR3 protein: CASSLFRQVSPSDEQYF
CDR3 DNA: TGTGCCAGCAGTTTGTTCAGGCAGGTCTCCCCATCGGACGAGCAGTACTTC

J gene: TRBJ1-4
V gene: TRBV15
clone size: NA
D gene: TRBD1
CDR3 protein: CATSRGGGADEKLFF
CDR3 DNA: TGTGCCACCAGTAGAGGAGGGGGCGCGGATGAAAAACTGTTTTTT

J gene: TRBJ2-5
V gene: TRBV27
clone size: NA
D gene: NA
CDR3 protein: CASSIYGTWYQETQYF
CDR3 DNA: TGTGCCAGCAGCATTTACGGGACCTGGTACCAAGAGACCCAGTACTTC

J gene: TRBJ2-5
V gene: TRBV13
clone size: NA
D gene: NA
CDR3 protein: CASSSRVKLETQYF
CDR3 DNA: TGTGCCAGCAGCTCTAGGGTAAAGCTGGAGACCCAGTACTTC

J gene: TRBJ2-7
V gene: TRBV9
clone size: NA
D gene: TRBD2
CDR3 protein: CASSAETSGSSYEQYF
CDR3 DNA: TGTGCCAGCAGCGCCGAAACTAGCGGGAGCTCCTACGAGCAGTACTTC

J gene: TRBJ1-3
V gene: TRBV7-9
clone size: NA
D gene: NA
CDR3 protein: CASSPKGLSGNTIYF
CDR3 DNA: TGTGCCAGCAGTCCCAAGGGGCTATCCGGAAACACCATATATTTT

J gene: TRBJ2-1
V gene: TRBV4-3
clone size: NA
D gene: TRBD2
CDR3 protein: CASSQASGSPYNEQFF
CDR3 DNA: TGCGCCAGCAGCCAGGCAAGCGGGAGTCCGTACAATGAGCAGTTCTTC

J gene: TRBJ2-2
V gene: TRBV27
clone size: NA
D gene: NA
CDR3 protein: CASSFLARVTGELFF
CDR3 DNA: TGTGCCAGCAGTTTCCTAGCGCGCGTTACCGGGGAGCTGTTTTTT

J gene: TRBJ2-7
V gene: TRBV27
clone size: NA
D gene: TRBD2
CDR3 protein: CASSWTSGSLSYEQYF
CDR3 DNA: TGTGCCAGCAGTTGGACTAGCGGGAGTTTAAGCTACGAGCAGTACTTC

J gene: TRBJ2-7
V gene: TRBV2
clone size: NA
D gene: TRBD1
CDR3 protein: CASRDRGREQYF
CDR3 DNA: TGTGCCAGCAGGGACAGGGGTCGCGAGCAGTACTTC

J gene: TRBJ2-7
V gene: TRBV7-6
clone size: NA
D gene: TRBD1
CDR3 protein: CASSLRTGSEQYF
CDR3 DNA: TGTGCCAGCAGCTTACGGACAGGCAGCGAGCAGTACTTC

J gene: TRBJ1-5
V gene: TRBV5-8
clone size: NA
D gene: NA
CDR3 protein: CASSAWTEYNQPQHF
CDR3 DNA: TGTGCCAGCAGCGCATGGACAGAGTACAATCAGCCCCAGCATTTT

J gene: TRBJ2-7
V gene: TRBV11-2
clone size: NA
D gene: NA
CDR3 protein: CASLGGTYEQYF
CDR3 DNA: TGTGCCAGCCTCGGCGGGACCTACGAGCAGTACTTC